This T cell receptor (beta chain) was recorded in a study of shared clonotypes between healthy human individuals. Note on this clone: No antigen is known for it.

CDR3 length: 13 residues. The V gene lost 5 bases and the J gene lost 9 bases, with 11 bases spanning the gap. CDR1 and CDR2 from the germline V gene are SGHAT and FQNNGV. Study results and limitations: Clonotypes shared by all four sorted-subset donors had higher generation probabilities than non-shared clonotypes. Incompleteness in sorted-subset sequencing, despite large depth, was shown by rarefaction. Owing to a small donor count, the genetic and exposure-history diversity represented was limited.

Assay used: immunoSEQ multiplex PCR; TCRdb lists only in-frame clones, some missing. This sample has some 2.1 million clones, with 85% to 95% found just once. Recent vaccinations or acute infections were absent in the healthy HIV-negative adult donors. The origin of this receptor is a man between 18 and 35 years old in good health. This chain uses TRBV11-2 with TRBJ1-6; D is ambiguous. The sample taken for sequencing was naive CD4+ T cells sorted from blood. This sample's subset: CD45RA+ positively selected. CDR3 sequence: CASSSAVGSPLHF. The CDR3 DNA reads TGTGCCAGCAGCAGTGCCGTGGGTTCACCCCTCCACTTT.